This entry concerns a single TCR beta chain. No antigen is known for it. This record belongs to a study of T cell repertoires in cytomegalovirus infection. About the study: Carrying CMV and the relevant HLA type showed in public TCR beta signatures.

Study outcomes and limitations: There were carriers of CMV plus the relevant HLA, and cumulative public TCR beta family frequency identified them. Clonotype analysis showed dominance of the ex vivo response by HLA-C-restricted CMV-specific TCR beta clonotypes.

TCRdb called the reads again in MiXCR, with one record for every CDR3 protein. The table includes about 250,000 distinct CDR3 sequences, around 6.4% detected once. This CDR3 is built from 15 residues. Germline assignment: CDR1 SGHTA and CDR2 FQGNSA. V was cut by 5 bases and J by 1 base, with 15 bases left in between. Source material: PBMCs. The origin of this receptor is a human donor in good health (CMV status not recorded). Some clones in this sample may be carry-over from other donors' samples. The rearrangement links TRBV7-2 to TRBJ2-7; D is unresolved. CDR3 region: CASSPAGGQSYEQYF. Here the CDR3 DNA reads TGTGCCAGCAGCCCGGCCGGTGGGCAGTCCTACGAGCAGTACTTC.